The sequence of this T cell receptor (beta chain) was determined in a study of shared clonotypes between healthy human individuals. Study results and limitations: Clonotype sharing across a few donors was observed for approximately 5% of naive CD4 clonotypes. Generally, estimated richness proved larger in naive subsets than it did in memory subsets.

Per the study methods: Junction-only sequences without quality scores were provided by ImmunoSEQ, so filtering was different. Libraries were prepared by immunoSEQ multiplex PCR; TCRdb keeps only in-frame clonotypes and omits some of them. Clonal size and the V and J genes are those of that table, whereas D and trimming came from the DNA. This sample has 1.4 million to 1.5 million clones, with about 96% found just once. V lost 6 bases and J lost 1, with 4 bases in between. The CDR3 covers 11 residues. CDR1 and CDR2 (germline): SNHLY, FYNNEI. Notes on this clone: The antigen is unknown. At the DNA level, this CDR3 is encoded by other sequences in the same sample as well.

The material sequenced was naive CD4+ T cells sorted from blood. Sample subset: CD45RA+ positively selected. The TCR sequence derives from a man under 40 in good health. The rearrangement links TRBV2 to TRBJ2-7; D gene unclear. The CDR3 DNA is TGTGCCAGCAGAGAATCCTACGAGCAGTACTTC. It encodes CASRESYEQYF. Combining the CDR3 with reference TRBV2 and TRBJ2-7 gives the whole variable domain EPEVTQTPSHQVTQMGQEVILRCVPISNHLYFYWYRQILGQKVEFLVSFYNNEISEKSEIFDDQFSVERPDGSNFTLKIRSTKLEDSAMYFCASRESYEQYFGPGTRLTVT.